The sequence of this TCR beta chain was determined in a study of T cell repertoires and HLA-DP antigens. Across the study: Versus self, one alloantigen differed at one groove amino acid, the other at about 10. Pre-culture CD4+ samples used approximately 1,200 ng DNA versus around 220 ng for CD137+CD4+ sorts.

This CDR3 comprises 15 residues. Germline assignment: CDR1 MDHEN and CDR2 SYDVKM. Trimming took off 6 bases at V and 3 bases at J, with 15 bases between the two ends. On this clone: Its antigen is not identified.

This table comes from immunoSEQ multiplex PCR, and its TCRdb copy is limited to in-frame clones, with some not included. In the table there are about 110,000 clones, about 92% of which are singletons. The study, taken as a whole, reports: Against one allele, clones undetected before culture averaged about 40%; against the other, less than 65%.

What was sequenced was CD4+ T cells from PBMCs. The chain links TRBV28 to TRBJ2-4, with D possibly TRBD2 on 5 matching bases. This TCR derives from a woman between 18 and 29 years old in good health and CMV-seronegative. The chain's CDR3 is CASSWRIDLKNIQYF. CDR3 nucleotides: TGTGCCAGCAGCTGGAGGATCGACCTCAAAAACATTCAGTACTTC.